A selection of T cell receptor beta chains follows, all from one sample in a study of beta chain features in type 1 diabetes. Assay: immunoSEQ multiplex PCR; the TCRdb copy retains only in-frame clones and omits some. The data show 310,000 or so clones, roughly 8% seen once. The sequenced sample was central memory CD4+ T cells from blood. These receptor sequences come from a woman in her late teens or twenties in good health. Each CDR3 is given with its conserved first and last residue. A D gene is named only where the DNA matches it firmly. Size is omitted from some rows. Given values are once, few, many or a class for expanded clones.

clone_size: .; v_call: TRBV5-6; j_call: TRBJ2-3; d_call: TRBD2; cdr3_nt: TGTGCCAGCAGCCACGGACTAGCGGGAGATACGCAGTATTTT; cdr3_aa: CASSHGLAGDTQYF
clone_size: few; v_call: TRBV6-5; j_call: TRBJ1-2; d_call: .; cdr3_nt: TGTGCCAGCAGTCCCACCTTGGACTATGGCTACACCTTC; cdr3_aa: CASSPTLDYGYTF
clone_size: .; v_call: TRBV11-1; j_call: TRBJ1-1; d_call: TRBD1; cdr3_nt: TGTGCCAGCAGCCCGGACAGGGTGGTGAACACTGAAGCTTTCTTT; cdr3_aa: CASSPDRVVNTEAFF
clone_size: .; v_call: TRBV5-4; j_call: TRBJ1-1; d_call: .; cdr3_nt: TGTGCCAGCAGCTCCACAGGGAGGGGCGGCACTGAAGCTTTCTTT; cdr3_aa: CASSSTGRGGTEAFF
clone_size: .; v_call: TRBV27; j_call: TRBJ2-2; d_call: .; cdr3_nt: TGTGCCAGCAGCTCCTGGGGCCAAGGCACCGGGGAGCTGTTTTTT; cdr3_aa: CASSSWGQGTGELFF
clone_size: few; v_call: TRBV19; j_call: TRBJ2-7; d_call: .; cdr3_nt: TGTGCCAGTAGTATAAAAGGGTTCCACTACGAGCAGTACTTC; cdr3_aa: CASSIKGFHYEQYF
clone_size: .; v_call: TRBV20-1; j_call: TRBJ1-1; d_call: .; cdr3_nt: TGCAGTGCCTTAGTCACTGAAGCTTTCTTT; cdr3_aa: CSALVTEAFF
clone_size: .; v_call: TRBV4-3; j_call: TRBJ1-2; d_call: .; cdr3_nt: TGCGCCAGCAGCCAAGAGGCATCCCCCGGCGTCATGTATGGCTACACCTTC; cdr3_aa: CASSQEASPGVMYGYTF
clone_size: once; v_call: TRBV6-5; j_call: TRBJ1-1; d_call: .; cdr3_nt: TGTGCCAGCAGTTACGCCAGGGTCAACACTGAAGCTTTCTTT; cdr3_aa: CASSYARVNTEAFF
clone_size: .; v_call: TRBV28; j_call: TRBJ1-2; d_call: .; cdr3_nt: TGTGCCAGCAGTCACAGAGACAGGAACTATGGCTACACCTTC; cdr3_aa: CASSHRDRNYGYTF